Each of the 12 T cell receptor beta chains below was sequenced from the same sample in a study of blood T cell repertoires in COVID-19. TCRdb's copy holds only in-frame clones and misses some; the assay was immunoSEQ multiplex PCR. The profile shows 150,000 to 200,000 clones, 79% of them singletons. Sample: peripheral blood. All receptors derive from a man aged 55-75 years with active or convalescent COVID-19.

The chain joins TRBV3-1 (or the pseudogene TRBV3-2) to TRBJ2-3, with D perhaps matching TRBD2 (6 bases). Germline CDR1 is LGHDT and CDR2 is YNNKEL (reference sequence). The CDR3 contains 13 residues. Trimming shortened V by 4 bases and J by 4 bases, and 9 bases separated the two germline ends. The CDR3 loop is CASSPQRADTQYF. Here the CDR3 DNA reads TGTGCCAGCAGCCCCCAGCGGGCAGATACGCAGTATTTT.

J is TRBJ2-7 and V is TRBV18; 10 bases line up with TRBD2. Trimming took 1 base from V and 4 from J; bases not matched to a gene: 4. Looked up from germline, CDR1 is KGHSH and CDR2 is LQKENI. CDR3 length equals 15 residues. The CDR3 region has the DNA TGTGCCAGCTCACCACAAGGACTAGCGGATTACGAGCAGTACTTC. This encodes CASSPQGLADYEQYF.

The count of this clone is one. V is TRBV10-3 and J is TRBJ1-5; D is possibly TRBD1 (5 bases). Germline CDR1 is ENHRY and CDR2 is SYGVKD. V gave up 0 bases and J gave up 5 bases, with 14 bases separating them. This CDR3 is built from 16 residues. DNA of the CDR3: TGTGCCATCAGTGAGTCTGGGACTTTGGGCCATCAGCCCCAGCATTTT. This codes for CAISESGTLGHQPQHF.

The chain combines TRBV7-8 with TRBJ2-3; a possible D gene is TRBD2 (6 bases). The V gene lost 4 bases and the J gene lost 2 bases, with 10 bases spanning the gap. Germline values: CDR1 SGHVS, CDR2 FQNEAQ. This CDR3 contains 14 residues. The DNA for the CDR3 is TGTGCCAGCAGCTATGGGACTTACACAGATACGCAGTATTTT. Its translation is CASSYGTYTDTQYF.

V gene TRBV7-6 combines with J gene TRBJ1-3; 8 bases map to TRBD1. The CDR3 has 15 residues. CDR1 is SGHVS, CDR2 FNYEAQ, per germline. Trimming cost V 5 bases and J 3 bases; bases outside gene matches: 6. The CDR3 region is CASSADRVVGNTIYF. CDR3 bases: TGTGCCAGCAGCGCGGACAGGGTGGTTGGAAACACCATATATTTT.

The J gene is TRBJ1-2, the V gene TRBV7-8; TRBD1 matches at 7 bases. The germline V gene has CDR1 SGHVS and CDR2 FQNEAQ. The CDR3 has 13 residues. After removal of 5 bases from V and 7 bases from J, the junction contained 7 bases not matched to a gene. The CDR3 sequence: CASSPRGLSGYTF. CDR3 nucleotides: TGTGCCAGCAGCCCTAGGGGGCTCAGTGGCTACACCTTC. The full variable domain, with the rest looked up from reference TRBV7-8 and TRBJ1-2, is GAGVSQSPRYKVAKRGQDVALRCDPISGHVSLFWYQQALGQGPEFLTYFQNEAQLDKSGLPSDRFFAERPEGSVSTLKIQRTQQEDSAVYLCASSPRGLSGYTFGSGTRLTVV.

This clone was seen once. The rearrangement joins TRBV12-3 or TRBV12-4 to TRBJ2-7; TRBD2 aligns across 10 bases. There are 13 residues in the CDR3. J gave up 9 bases and V 3 bases, and 5 bases lay outside the gene matches. The CDR3 spells CASSLLAGDGQYF. The CDR3 DNA follows: TGTGCCAGCAGTTTGCTAGCGGGAGATGGGCAGTACTTC.

Only one count was recorded for this clone. V gene TRBV28 combines with J gene TRBJ1-2; 8 bases line up with TRBD1. Germline assignment: CDR1 MDHEN and CDR2 SYDVKM. After removal of 6 bases from V and 7 bases from J, the junction contained 10 bases not matched to a gene. The CDR3 is 14 amino acids. For the CDR3, the DNA is TGTGCCAGCAGATTTTCAGGGGGCCTAAGTGGCTACACCTTC. Translating it yields CASRFSGGLSGYTF.

The chain recombines TRBV28 with TRBJ1-2; D not certain. V dropped 6 bases and J dropped 8 bases, with 7 bases sitting between them. CDR3 length equals 10 residues. Germline V CDR1 and CDR2: MDHEN, SYDVKM. CDR3 amino acids: CASSDRGYTF. CDR3 in DNA: TGTGCCAGCAGCGATCGGGGCTACACCTTC.

In this sample, this clone turned up once. The chain recombines TRBV11-2 with TRBJ2-7, with no clear D. The CDR3 extends over 12 amino acids. Trimming cost V 5 bases and J 0 bases, with 5 bases left between them. The V gene's germline CDR1 is SGHAT and CDR2 FQNNGV. This chain's CDR3 is CASSGSSYEQYF. For the CDR3, the DNA is TGTGCCAGCAGCGGCAGCTCCTACGAGCAGTACTTC.

This clone was seen a single time. The chain is built from TRBV4-3 and TRBJ2-2; 11 bases agree with TRBD2. V shed 4 bases and J 2 bases; nucleotides not matched to a gene: 3. The CDR3 is made up of 16 amino acids. Germline loops: CDR1 LGHNA, CDR2 YSLEER. The CDR3 coding sequence is TGCGCCAGCAGCCGAAGACTAGCGGGAAACACCGGGGAGCTGTTTTTT. It codes for CASSRRLAGNTGELFF.

The genes are TRBV3-1 (or the pseudogene TRBV3-2) and TRBJ2-5; D is unclear. Trimming left V 7 bases short and J 7 bases short, with 16 bases between. Germline V gene sequence: CDR1 LGHDT, CDR2 YNNKEL (reference sequence). The CDR3 runs 13 residues. The CDR3 nucleotides are TGTGCCAGCACCCAGCCCCCTGTCGGGACCCAGTACTTC. Translated: CASTQPPVGTQYF.